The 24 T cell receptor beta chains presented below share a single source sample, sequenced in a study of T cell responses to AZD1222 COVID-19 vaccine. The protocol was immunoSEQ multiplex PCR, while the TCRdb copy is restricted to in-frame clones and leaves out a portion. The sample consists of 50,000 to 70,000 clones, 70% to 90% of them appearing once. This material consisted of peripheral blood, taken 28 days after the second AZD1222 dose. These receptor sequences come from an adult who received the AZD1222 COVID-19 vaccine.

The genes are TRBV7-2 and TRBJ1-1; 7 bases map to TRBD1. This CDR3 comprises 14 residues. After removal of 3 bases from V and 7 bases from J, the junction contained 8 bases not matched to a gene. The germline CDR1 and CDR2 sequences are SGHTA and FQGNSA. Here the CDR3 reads CASSFTQGMGEAFF. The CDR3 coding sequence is TGTGCCAGCAGCTTTACACAGGGGATGGGTGAAGCTTTCTTT.

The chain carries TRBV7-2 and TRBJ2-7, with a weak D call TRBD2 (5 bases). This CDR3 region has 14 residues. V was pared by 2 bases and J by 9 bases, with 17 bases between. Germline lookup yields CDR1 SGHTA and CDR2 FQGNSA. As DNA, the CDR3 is TGTGCCAGCAGCTTATACGACCGGACCGCGGGGCAGTACTTC. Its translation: CASSLYDRTAGQYF.

CDR3 residues: CASSTSGTSGSYEQFF. The CDR3 DNA reads as TGTGCCAGCAGCACCTCCGGGACTAGCGGGAGCTATGAGCAGTTCTTC. The rearrangement joins TRBV7-2 to TRBJ2-1; 14 positions agree with TRBD2. V lost 5 bases, J lost 8 bases, and 8 bases stayed unmatched. The CDR3 has 16 residues. Germline V CDR1 and CDR2: SGHTA, FQGNSA.

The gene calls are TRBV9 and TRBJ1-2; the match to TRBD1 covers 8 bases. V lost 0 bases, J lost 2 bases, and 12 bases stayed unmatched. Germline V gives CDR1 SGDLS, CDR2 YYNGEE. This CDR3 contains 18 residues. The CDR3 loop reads CASSVDPDRERVNYGYTF. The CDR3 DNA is TGTGCCAGCAGCGTAGACCCGGACAGGGAAAGAGTAAACTATGGCTACACCTTC. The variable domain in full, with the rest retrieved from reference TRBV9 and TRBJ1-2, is DSGVTQTPKHLITATGQRVTLRCSPRSGDLSVYWYQQSLDQGLQFLIQYYNGEERAKGNILERFSAQQFPDLHSELNLSSLELGDSALYFCASSVDPDRERVNYGYTFGSGTRLTVV.

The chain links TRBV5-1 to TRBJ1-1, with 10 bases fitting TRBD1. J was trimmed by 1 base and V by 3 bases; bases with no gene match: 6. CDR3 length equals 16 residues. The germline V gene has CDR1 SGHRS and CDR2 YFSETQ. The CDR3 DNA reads TGCGCCAGCAGCTGGGGGACAGGGGTTACGAACACTGAAGCTTTCTTT. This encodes CASSWGTGVTNTEAFF.

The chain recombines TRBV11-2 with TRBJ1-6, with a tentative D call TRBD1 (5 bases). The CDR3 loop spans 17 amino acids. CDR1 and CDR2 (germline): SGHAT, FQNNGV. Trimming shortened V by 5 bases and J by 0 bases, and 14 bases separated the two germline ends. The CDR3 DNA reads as TGTGCCAGCAGCAACTCCGGGACGAGCTCCTATAATTCACCCCTCCACTTT. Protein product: CASSNSGTSSYNSPLHF.

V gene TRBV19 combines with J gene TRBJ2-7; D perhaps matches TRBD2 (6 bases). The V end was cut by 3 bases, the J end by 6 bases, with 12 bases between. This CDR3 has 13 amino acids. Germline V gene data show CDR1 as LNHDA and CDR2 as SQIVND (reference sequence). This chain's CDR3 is CASSMGLRSEQYF. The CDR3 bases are TGTGCCAGTAGTATGGGACTTCGATCCGAGCAGTACTTC.

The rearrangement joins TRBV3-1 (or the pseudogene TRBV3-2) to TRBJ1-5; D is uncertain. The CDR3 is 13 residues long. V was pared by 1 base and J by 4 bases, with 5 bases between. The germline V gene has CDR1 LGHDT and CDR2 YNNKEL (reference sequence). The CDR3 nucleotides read TGTGCCAGCAGCCAAGCCCAAAATCAGCCCCAGCATTTT. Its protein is CASSQAQNQPQHF.

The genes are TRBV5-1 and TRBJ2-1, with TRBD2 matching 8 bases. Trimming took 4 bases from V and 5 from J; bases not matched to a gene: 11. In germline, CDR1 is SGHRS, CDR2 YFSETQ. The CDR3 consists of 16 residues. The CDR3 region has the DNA TGCGCCAGCAGCGTGATGCTGGCGGGGGGTGACAATGAGCAGTTCTTC. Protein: CASSVMLAGGDNEQFF. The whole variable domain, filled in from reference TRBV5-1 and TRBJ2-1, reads KAGVTQTPRYLIKTRGQQVTLSCSPISGHRSVSWYQQTPGQGLQFLFEYFSETQRNKGNFPGRFSGRQFSNSRSEMNVSTLELGDSALYLCASSVMLAGGDNEQFFGPGTRLTVL.

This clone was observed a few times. DNA for the CDR3: TGTGCCAGCAGTTTATTATCCGGGAACGAGCAGTACTTC. The encoded protein is CASSLLSGNEQYF. The gene calls are TRBV28 and TRBJ2-7, with D possibly TRBD2 on 5 matching bases. The CDR3 is 13 amino acids. Trimming left V 1 base short and J 5 bases short, with 9 bases between. Per the germline V gene, CDR1 is MDHEN and CDR2 is SYDVKM.

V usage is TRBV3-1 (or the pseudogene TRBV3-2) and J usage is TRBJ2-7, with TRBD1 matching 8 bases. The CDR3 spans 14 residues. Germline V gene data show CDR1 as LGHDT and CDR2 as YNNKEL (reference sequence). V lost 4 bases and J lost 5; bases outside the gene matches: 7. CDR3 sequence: CASSPGTGKDEQYF. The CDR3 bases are TGTGCCAGCAGCCCCGGGACAGGAAAAGACGAGCAGTACTTC.

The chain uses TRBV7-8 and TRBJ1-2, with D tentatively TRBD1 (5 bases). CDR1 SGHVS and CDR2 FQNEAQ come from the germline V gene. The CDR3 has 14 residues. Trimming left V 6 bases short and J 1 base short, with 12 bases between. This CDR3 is CASRPGGSNYGYTF. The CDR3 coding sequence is TGTGCCAGCAGACCGGGGGGGAGTAACTATGGCTACACCTTC.

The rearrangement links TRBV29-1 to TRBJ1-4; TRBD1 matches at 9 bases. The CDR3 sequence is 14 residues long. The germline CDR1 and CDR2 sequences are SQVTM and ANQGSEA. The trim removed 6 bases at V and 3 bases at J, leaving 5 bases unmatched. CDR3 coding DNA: TGCAGCGTCGCGGGACAGGGATCTAATGAAAAACTGTTTTTT. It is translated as CSVAGQGSNEKLFF.

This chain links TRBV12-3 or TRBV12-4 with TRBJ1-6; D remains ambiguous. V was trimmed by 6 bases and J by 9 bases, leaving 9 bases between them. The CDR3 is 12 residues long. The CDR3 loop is CASSAGGSPLHF. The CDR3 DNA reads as TGTGCCAGCAGCGCGGGAGGTTCACCCCTCCACTTT.

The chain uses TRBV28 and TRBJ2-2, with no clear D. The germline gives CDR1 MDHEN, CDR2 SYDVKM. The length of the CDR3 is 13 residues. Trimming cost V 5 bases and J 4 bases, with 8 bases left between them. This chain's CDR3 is CASSSPVTGELFF. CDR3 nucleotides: TGTGCCAGCAGTAGTCCTGTCACCGGGGAGCTGTTTTTT. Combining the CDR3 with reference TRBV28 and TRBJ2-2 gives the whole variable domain DVKVTQSSRYLVKRTGEKVFLECVQDMDHENMFWYRQDPGLGLRLIYFSYDVKMKEKGDIPEGYSVSREKKERFSLILESASTNQTSMYLCASSSPVTGELFFGEGSRLTVL.

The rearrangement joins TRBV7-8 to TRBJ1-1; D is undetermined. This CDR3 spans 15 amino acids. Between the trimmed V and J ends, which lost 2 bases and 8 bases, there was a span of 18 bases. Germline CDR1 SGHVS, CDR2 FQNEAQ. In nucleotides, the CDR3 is TGTGCCAGCAGCTTAAGGGCTGGGCTTGGATGGGAAGCTTTCTTT. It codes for CASSLRAGLGWEAFF.

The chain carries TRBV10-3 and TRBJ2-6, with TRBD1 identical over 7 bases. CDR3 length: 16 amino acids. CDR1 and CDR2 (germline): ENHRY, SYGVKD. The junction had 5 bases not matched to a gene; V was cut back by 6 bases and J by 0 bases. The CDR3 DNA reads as TGTGCCATCAGCTCGGGACAGAGCTCTGGGGCCAACGTCCTGACTTTC. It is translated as CAISSGQSSGANVLTF.

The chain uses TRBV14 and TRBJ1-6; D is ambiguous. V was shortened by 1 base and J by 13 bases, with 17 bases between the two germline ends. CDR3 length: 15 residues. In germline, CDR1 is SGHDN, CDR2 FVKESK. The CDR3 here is CASSQGTTRKVPLHF. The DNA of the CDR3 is TGTGCCAGCAGCCAAGGGACGACTCGGAAGGTTCCCCTCCACTTT.

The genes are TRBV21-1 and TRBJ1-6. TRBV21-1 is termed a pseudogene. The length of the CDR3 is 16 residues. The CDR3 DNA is TGTGCCAGCAGCAAAGATACGGCCATTCGGAATTCACCCCTCCACTTT. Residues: CASSKDTAIRNSPLHF.

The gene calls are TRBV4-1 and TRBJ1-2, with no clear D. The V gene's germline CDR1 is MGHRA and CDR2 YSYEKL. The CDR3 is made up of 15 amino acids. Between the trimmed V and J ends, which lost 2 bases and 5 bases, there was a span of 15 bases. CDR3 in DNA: TGCGCCAGCAGCCAAACCCCCGAGGTGGGGTATGGCTACACCTTC. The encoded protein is CASSQTPEVGYGYTF.

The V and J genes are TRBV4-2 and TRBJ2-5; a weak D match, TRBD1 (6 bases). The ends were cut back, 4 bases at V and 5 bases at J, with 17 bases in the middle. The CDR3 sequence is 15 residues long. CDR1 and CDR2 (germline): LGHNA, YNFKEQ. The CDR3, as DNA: TGTGCCAGCAGCCCGGCGGAGCGGCAGGGGGAGACCCAGTACTTC. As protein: CASSPAERQGETQYF.

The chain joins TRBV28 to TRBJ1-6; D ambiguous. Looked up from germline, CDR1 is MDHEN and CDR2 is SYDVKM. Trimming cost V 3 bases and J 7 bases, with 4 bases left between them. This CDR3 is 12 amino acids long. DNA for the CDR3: TGTGCCAGCAGTTTCAGCAATTCACCCCTCCACTTT. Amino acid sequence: CASSFSNSPLHF.

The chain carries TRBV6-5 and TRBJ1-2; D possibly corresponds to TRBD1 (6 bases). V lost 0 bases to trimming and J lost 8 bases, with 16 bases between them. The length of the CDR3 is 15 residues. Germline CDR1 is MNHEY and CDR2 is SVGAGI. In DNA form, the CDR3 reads TGTGCCAGCAGTTACTCGATAGGTACAGGGTTCGGCTACACCTTC. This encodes CASSYSIGTGFGYTF.

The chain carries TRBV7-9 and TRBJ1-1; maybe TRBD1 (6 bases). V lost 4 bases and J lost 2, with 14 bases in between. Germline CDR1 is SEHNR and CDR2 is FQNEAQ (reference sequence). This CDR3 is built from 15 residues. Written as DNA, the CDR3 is TGTGCCAGCAGCTCCCAGGGGACTTTAAACACTGAAGCTTTCTTT. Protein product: CASSSQGTLNTEAFF. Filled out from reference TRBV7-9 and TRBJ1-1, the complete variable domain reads DTGVSQNPRHKITKRGQNVTFRCDPISEHNRLYWYRQTLGQGPEFLTYFQNEAQLEKSRLLSDRFSAERPKGSFSTLEIQRTEQGDSAMYLCASSSQGTLNTEAFFGQGTRLTVV.